These 13 T cell receptor beta chains share one sample of origin, sequenced in a study of beta chain features in type 1 diabetes. Study observations and caveats: TCRB CDR3s from Type 1 diabetes patients were moderately but significantly shorter in all four CD4+ subsets.

Expressed TCRB transcripts were sequenced, since all the RNA that had been isolated was reverse transcribed. Libraries were prepared by immunoSEQ multiplex PCR; TCRdb keeps only in-frame clonotypes and omits some of them. The sample consists of 600,000 to 700,000 clones, 13% of them appearing once. Antigens for these TCRs are unknown. The specimen was naive CD4+ T cells from blood. The receptors originated from a man aged 18 to 35 with type 1 diabetes.

The gene calls are TRBV9 and TRBJ1-2, with D tentatively TRBD1 (5 bases). The CDR3 has 14 residues. Germline CDR1 and CDR2: SGDLS and YYNGEE. V shed 3 bases and J shed 0 bases, with 9 bases lying between them. As DNA, the CDR3 is TGTGCCAGCAGCGATGGGGCAGCTAACTATGGCTACACCTTC. Translation gives CASSDGAANYGYTF.

The sample holds a few counts of this clone. The V and J genes are TRBV2 and TRBJ2-2; 7 bases align to TRBD1. With V trimmed by 1 base and J by 0 bases, 2 bases remained unmatched. There are 16 residues in the CDR3. Germline lookup yields CDR1 SNHLY and CDR2 FYNNEI. CDR3 nucleotides: TGTGCCAGCAGTGAAGTAGGACAGGCGAACACCGGGGAGCTGTTTTTT. Translated, it gives CASSEVGQANTGELFF.

This clone has a handful of counts. The rearrangement uses TRBV7-8 and TRBJ1-2; 8 positions match TRBD1. This CDR3 region has 14 residues. Germline V gene sequence: CDR1 SGHVS, CDR2 FQNEAQ. The junction had 3 bases not matched to a gene; V was cut back by 3 bases and J by 3 bases. CDR3 amino acids: CASSFQGADYGYTF. CDR3 DNA sequence: TGTGCCAGCAGCTTTCAGGGGGCCGACTATGGCTACACCTTC. Filled out from reference TRBV7-8 and TRBJ1-2, the complete variable domain reads GAGVSQSPRYKVAKRGQDVALRCDPISGHVSLFWYQQALGQGPEFLTYFQNEAQLDKSGLPSDRFFAERPEGSVSTLKIQRTQQEDSAVYLCASSFQGADYGYTFGSGTRLTVV.

The rearrangement uses TRBV6-5 and TRBJ1-5; possible D gene TRBD1, 6 bases. CDR1 is MNHEY and CDR2 is SVGAGI in the germline V gene. V was clipped by 7 bases and J by 6 bases, with 16 bases between them. This CDR3 is 14 amino acids long. The CDR3 here is CASNQRGGGQPQHF. In nucleotides, the CDR3 is TGTGCCAGCAACCAACGGGGGGGCGGTCAGCCCCAGCATTTT.

This clone was counted a few times. This chain links TRBV7-9 with TRBJ1-6, with TRBD1 as a possible D gene (5 bases). This CDR3 contains 16 residues. V was clipped by 5 bases and J by 9 bases, with 20 bases between them. CDR1 and CDR2 from the germline V gene are SEHNR and FQNEAQ (reference sequence). The CDR3 loop reads CASSPPGGEWGSPLHF. The CDR3 DNA reads TGTGCCAGCAGCCCTCCTGGGGGGGAGTGGGGTTCACCCCTCCACTTT.

The chain uses TRBV4-1 and TRBJ1-1; D gene uncertain. Trimming pared 2 bases from V and 4 bases from J, leaving 11 bases between. CDR1 and CDR2 (germline): MGHRA, YSYEKL. CDR3 length equals 14 residues. The CDR3 DNA follows: TGCGCCAGCAGCCAAAGAGAAATATCCACTGAAGCTTTCTTT. Its translation: CASSQREISTEAFF.

This clone was detected only a few times. The chain uses TRBV14 and TRBJ2-7; D tentatively fits TRBD1 or TRBD2 (5 bases each). This CDR3 comprises 11 residues. Germline CDR1 and CDR2: SGHDN and FVKESK. Deletions cut 1 base from V and 12 bases from J, with 10 bases between. The DNA of the CDR3 is TGTGCCAGCAGCCAAGTGGGGGATTGGTACTTC. It codes for CASSQVGDWYF.

In its sample, this clone was seen a few times. The V call is TRBV18, the J call TRBJ1-2, with D hard to call. Germline CDR1 reads KGHSH; CDR2 reads LQKENI. The length of the CDR3 is 14 residues. Trimming left V 3 bases short and J 8 bases short, with 16 bases between. The CDR3 loop is CASSPPLHQEGYTF. The CDR3 nucleotides are TGTGCCAGCTCACCGCCTCTACATCAGGAGGGCTACACCTTC.

The chain couples TRBV18 to TRBJ2-1; the match to TRBD1 covers 9 bases. Germline V CDR1 and CDR2: KGHSH, LQKENI. The CDR3 totals 16 residues. Unmatched junction bases numbered 11, after V lost 3 bases and J lost 8 bases. The DNA for the CDR3 is TGTGCCAGCTCACCCATTGGGACAGGGTTTCGGTATGAGCAGTTCTTC. Translation gives CASSPIGTGFRYEQFF.

V gene TRBV4-2 combines with J gene TRBJ2-7; D may match TRBD1 or TRBD2 (6 bases each). V lost 4 bases to trimming and J lost 2 bases, with 21 bases between them. The CDR3 sequence is 17 residues long. The V gene's germline CDR1 is LGHNA and CDR2 YNFKEQ. The CDR3 DNA reads TGTGCCAGCAGCCCCCTTTCAGGAGGGGGTGGGGCCTACGAGCAGTACTTC. This sequence encodes CASSPLSGGGGAYEQYF.

CDR3 in DNA: TGTGCCAGCAGCGGGACACCCGGGGGGACTGAAGCTTTCTTT. This sequence encodes CASSGTPGGTEAFF. This chain links TRBV7-2 with TRBJ1-1; D is possibly TRBD1 (6 bases). The V gene lost 5 bases and the J gene lost 5 bases, with 15 bases spanning the gap. CDR3 length: 14 residues. The V gene's germline CDR1 is SGHTA and CDR2 FQGNSA.

Concerning this clone: Other DNA sequences from this sample encode an identical CDR3 as well. The chain carries TRBV7-9 and TRBJ1-1, with D possibly being TRBD1 (5 bases). CDR3 length equals 14 residues. Germline CDR1 SEHNR, CDR2 FQNEAQ (reference sequence). V dropped 2 bases and J dropped 3 bases, with 10 bases sitting between them. CDR3 protein: CASSLQGLDTEAFF. In DNA, the CDR3 is TGTGCCAGCAGCTTACAGGGATTAGACACTGAAGCTTTCTTT.

Comment on this clone: Other DNA sequences within the sample encode an identical CDR3. V is TRBV29-1 and J is TRBJ1-1; D ambiguous. Germline V gene data show CDR1 as SQVTM and CDR2 as ANQGSEA. This CDR3 is 12 amino acids long. V lost 6 bases and J 0 bases, leaving 8 bases between the germline ends. CDR3 residues: CSVRDVNTEAFF. The CDR3 bases are TGCAGCGTCCGGGATGTGAACACTGAAGCTTTCTTT.